This TCR beta chain is from a study of T cells in pancreatic ductal adenocarcinoma. As to this clone: The antigen is not known.

Selected pancreatic ductal adenocarcinoma patients had undergone surgery without neoadjuvant therapy. General study findings and limits: Tumors hold more CD45RO+ effector T cells, which may bias toward lower diversity. Mean clonality was roughly 0.11 in tumors and 0.06 to 0.085 in blood, not significantly different. Tumor samples had fewer productive templates and about 8-fold fewer unique clonotypes than blood.

The CDR3 runs 14 residues. Germline values: CDR1 SGHRS, CDR2 YFSETQ. The trim removed 3 bases at V and 5 bases at J, leaving 3 bases unmatched. Assay used: immunoSEQ multiplex PCR; TCRdb lists only in-frame clones, some missing. The table records over 90,000 clones, nearly 95% of them present only once. The chain is built from TRBV5-1 and TRBJ2-1; 9 nucleotides align to TRBD1. This TCR derives from a human donor with pancreatic ductal adenocarcinoma. The source material was PBMCs. The CDR3 DNA is TGCGCCAGCAGCTGGGGACAGGGTAACAATGAGCAGTTCTTC. Encoded protein: CASSWGQGNNEQFF.